This T cell receptor beta chain was profiled in a study of blood T cell repertoires in COVID-19. Turning to the study itself: The analysed material was cDNA or gDNA that came from T cells, B-cell-depleted T cells, or PBMCs.

TCRdb's copy holds only in-frame clones and misses some; the assay was immunoSEQ multiplex PCR. The table has 250,000 to 350,000 clones, about 85% seen once. This clone showed up just a few times. Deletions cut 4 bases from V and 13 bases from J, with 17 bases between. The V gene's germline CDR1 is SGHAT and CDR2 FQNNGV. This CDR3 is 13 amino acids long. This sequence joins TRBV11-2 and TRBJ2-1; D is perhaps TRBD1 (6 bases). The clonotype was recovered from a human donor with COVID-19, enrolled during active disease. The donor label of this sample is uncertain. The sample comprised peripheral blood. The CDR3 loop reads CASSSQRQAEQFF. Here the CDR3 DNA reads TGTGCCAGCAGCTCCCAGCGACAGGCCGAACAGTTCTTC.